What follows are 29 T cell receptor beta chains derived from one specimen sequenced in a study of shared T cell receptors in the human thymus. The data were produced by immunoSEQ multiplex PCR, yet TCRdb's version contains in-frame clones alone and is incomplete. The sample contains some 400,000 clones, approximately 95% of which appear only once. Material for sequencing was thymocytes. The receptors shown here come from a human donor.

This chain uses TRBV7-8 with TRBJ2-7; 8 nucleotides line up with TRBD2. This CDR3 is 14 amino acids long. Germline V CDR1 and CDR2: SGHVS, FQNEAQ. Trimming took 3 bases from V and 2 from J; bases not matched to a gene: 3. CDR3 sequence reads: CASSFSGLAYEQYF. CDR3 DNA sequence: TGTGCCAGCAGCTTCTCGGGACTAGCCTACGAGCAGTACTTC.

J is TRBJ2-1 and V is TRBV9; D is possibly TRBD1 or TRBD2 (5 bases each). Trimming pared 4 bases from V and 3 bases from J, leaving 14 bases between. The CDR3 has 15 amino acids. Germline V lookup: CDR1 SGDLS, CDR2 YYNGEE. The CDR3 DNA follows: TGTGCCAGCAGCCCCCCCGGGACGAACTACAATGAGCAGTTCTTC. Protein sequence: CASSPPGTNYNEQFF.

The chain couples TRBV6-5 to TRBJ2-1, with 7 bases fitting TRBD1. CDR3 size: 13 residues. Germline V gene lookup returns CDR1 MNHEY and CDR2 SVGAGI. The ends lost 6 bases at V and 7 bases at J; junction bases unmatched: 6. In DNA, the CDR3 is TGTGCCAGCAGCCCGACAGGGCGAAATGAGCAGTTCTTC. This sequence encodes CASSPTGRNEQFF.

The chain uses TRBV28 and TRBJ1-2, with a weak D call TRBD1 (6 bases). The germline V and J ends were trimmed by 4 bases and 3 bases, with 15 bases remaining between them. The CDR3 contains 15 residues. Germline lookup yields CDR1 MDHEN and CDR2 SYDVKM. CDR3 sequence reads: CASSSIQGLDYGYTF. CDR3 coding DNA: TGTGCCAGCAGTTCCATACAGGGTCTCGACTATGGCTACACCTTC.

The gene calls are TRBV18 and TRBJ1-2; the D gene is possibly TRBD1 (5 bases). In germline, CDR1 is KGHSH, CDR2 LQKENI. The ends were cut back, 0 bases at V and 6 bases at J, with 8 bases in the middle. The CDR3 sequence is 13 residues long. This chain's CDR3 is CASSPPGRHGYTF. The CDR3 region has the DNA TGTGCCAGCTCACCACCGGGGCGTCATGGCTACACCTTC. The full variable domain, completed using reference TRBV18 and TRBJ1-2, is NAGVMQNPRHLVRRRGQEARLRCSPMKGHSHVYWYRQLPEEGLKFMVYLQKENIIDESGMPKERFSAEFPKEGPSILRIQQVVRGDSAAYFCASSPPGRHGYTFGSGTRLTVV.

The V and J genes are TRBV7-2 and TRBJ1-4; perhaps TRBD1 as D (6 bases). The CDR3 is 17 residues long. Trimming shortened V by 2 bases and J by 4 bases, and 17 bases separated the two germline ends. From germline, CDR1 is SGHTA and CDR2 FQGNSA. CDR3 coding DNA: TGTGCCAGCAGCTTATTGGGGGCAGTCGAGGATAATGAAAAACTGTTTTTT. As protein: CASSLLGAVEDNEKLFF. The whole variable domain, filled in from reference TRBV7-2 and TRBJ1-4, reads GAGVSQSPSNKVTEKGKDVELRCDPISGHTALYWYRQSLGQGLEFLIYFQGNSAPDKSGLPSDRFSAERTGGSVSTLTIQRTQQEDSAVYLCASSLLGAVEDNEKLFFGSGTQLSVL.

The chain joins TRBV9 to TRBJ1-5, with 9 bases lining up with TRBD1. The CDR3 consists of 15 residues. Germline CDR1 SGDLS, CDR2 YYNGEE. The V gene end was trimmed by 5 bases and the J gene end by 6 bases; junction bases not matched to a gene: 9. The CDR3 sequence is CASSYGTGHRQPQHF. DNA of the CDR3: TGTGCCAGCAGTTACGGGACAGGGCATCGTCAGCCCCAGCATTTT. The full variable domain, with the rest looked up from reference TRBV9 and TRBJ1-5, is DSGVTQTPKHLITATGQRVTLRCSPRSGDLSVYWYQQSLDQGLQFLIQYYNGEERAKGNILERFSAQQFPDLHSELNLSSLELGDSALYFCASSYGTGHRQPQHFGDGTRLSIL.

This clone was observed a single time. J is TRBJ2-7 and V is TRBV14; tentative D call: TRBD1 (5 bases). This CDR3 has 13 amino acids. Trimming removed 5 bases at V and 2 bases at J, with 10 bases between. Germline CDR1 is SGHDN and CDR2 is FVKESK. In DNA form, the CDR3 reads TGTGCCAGCAGCTCACCGACAGCCTACGAGCAGTACTTC. It yields the protein CASSSPTAYEQYF.

The rearrangement uses TRBV18 and TRBJ2-3; 13 nucleotides match TRBD2. Germline V lookup: CDR1 KGHSH, CDR2 LQKENI. Trimming cost V 3 bases and J 1 base; bases outside gene matches: 1. The CDR3 is 16 amino acids. Written as DNA, the CDR3 is TGTGCCAGCTCACCTGGGACTAGCGGGGGCACAGATACGCAGTATTTT. It translates to CASSPGTSGGTDTQYF.

The V call is TRBV11-2, the J call TRBJ1-3; D not resolved. The germline CDR1 and CDR2 sequences are SGHAT and FQNNGV. V dropped 3 bases and J dropped 0 bases, with 6 bases sitting between them. The CDR3 length is 14 residues. The CDR3 sequence: CASSFKCSGNTIYF. The CDR3 DNA sequence: TGTGCCAGCAGCTTTAAGTGCTCTGGAAACACCATATATTTT.

This chain links TRBV5-1 with TRBJ2-7, with 7 nucleotides matching TRBD1. The CDR3 extends over 14 amino acids. V trimming: 2 bases; J trimming: 6 bases; junction bases outside the gene matches: 8. Germline V gives CDR1 SGHRS, CDR2 YFSETQ. CDR3 DNA sequence: TGCGCCAGCAGCTTACGGGACAGCCCCCTCGAGCAGTACTTC. This sequence encodes CASSLRDSPLEQYF. Full variable domain (outside the CDR3, taken from reference TRBV5-1 and TRBJ2-7): KAGVTQTPRYLIKTRGQQVTLSCSPISGHRSVSWYQQTPGQGLQFLFEYFSETQRNKGNFPGRFSGRQFSNSRSEMNVSTLELGDSALYLCASSLRDSPLEQYFGPGTRLTVT.

V and J are TRBV28 and TRBJ1-2; 10 bases line up with TRBD1. Per the germline V gene, CDR1 is MDHEN and CDR2 is SYDVKM. The J segment lost 5 bases and the V segment lost 6 bases, leaving 6 bases of the junction unmatched. This CDR3 has 14 amino acids. The CDR3 region is CASSDRGRGYGYTF. The DNA of the CDR3 is TGTGCCAGCAGCGACAGGGGGCGTGGGTATGGCTACACCTTC.

This clone was seen a single time. V and J are TRBV5-8 and TRBJ2-1, with a weak D call TRBD2 (5 bases). Trimming left V 2 bases short and J 3 bases short, with 9 bases between. This CDR3 region has 14 residues. Germline-derived CDR1 and CDR2 are SGHTS and YDEGEE. Here the CDR3 reads CASSFLGDYNEQFF. For the CDR3, the DNA is TGTGCCAGCAGCTTCCTCGGGGACTACAATGAGCAGTTCTTC.

The V call is TRBV7-9, the J call TRBJ2-2, with D possibly matching TRBD2 (6 bases). V was pared by 6 bases and J by 4 bases, with 15 bases between. Germline assignment: CDR1 SEHNR and CDR2 FQNEAQ (reference sequence). This CDR3 has 15 residues. CDR3 in amino acids: CASRRTEGLTGELFF. CDR3 nucleotides: TGTGCCAGCAGACGGACGGAGGGTCTCACCGGGGAGCTGTTTTTT.

The chain carries TRBV5-6 and TRBJ1-5, with TRBD1 matching 8 bases. From germline, CDR1 is SGHDT and CDR2 YYEEEE. The CDR3 is 14 amino acids. Trimming removed 6 bases from V and 2 bases from J; junction bases left unmatched: 4. In DNA, the CDR3 is TGTGCCAGCACCTCGGACAGGGGCAATCAGCCCCAGCATTTT. It codes for CASTSDRGNQPQHF.

This chain connects TRBV4-1 to TRBJ2-2; D unclear. Germline CDR1 reads MGHRA; CDR2 reads YSYEKL. V lost 0 bases and J lost 0, with 14 bases in between. The CDR3 runs to 18 residues. In DNA, the CDR3 is TGCGCCAGCAGCCAAGATCGACGGACCTTCTCGAACACCGGGGAGCTGTTTTTT. Its translation: CASSQDRRTFSNTGELFF.

The V and J genes are TRBV2 and TRBJ2-2, with D perhaps TRBD1 (5 bases). Per germline, CDR1 SNHLY and CDR2 FYNNEI. This CDR3 spans 19 amino acids. With 1 base removed from V and 2 bases from J, the gap between germline ends came to 20 bases. The CDR3 spells CASSEGGPTPRENTGELFF. CDR3 DNA sequence: TGTGCCAGCAGTGAAGGGGGCCCAACGCCCCGCGAAAACACCGGGGAGCTGTTTTTT. Full variable domain (outside the CDR3, taken from reference TRBV2 and TRBJ2-2): EPEVTQTPSHQVTQMGQEVILRCVPISNHLYFYWYRQILGQKVEFLVSFYNNEISEKSEIFDDQFSVERPDGSNFTLKIRSTKLEDSAMYFCASSEGGPTPRENTGELFFGEGSRLTVL.

V usage is TRBV2 and J usage is TRBJ2-3; D unclear. The CDR3 covers 13 residues. From germline, CDR1 is SNHLY and CDR2 FYNNEI. V dropped 8 bases and J dropped 0 bases, with 9 bases sitting between them. The CDR3 is CASFDTSTDTQYF. Written as DNA, the CDR3 is TGTGCCAGCTTCGATACTAGCACAGATACGCAGTATTTT. The full variable domain, its missing parts supplied by reference TRBV2 and TRBJ2-3, is EPEVTQTPSHQVTQMGQEVILRCVPISNHLYFYWYRQILGQKVEFLVSFYNNEISEKSEIFDDQFSVERPDGSNFTLKIRSTKLEDSAMYFCASFDTSTDTQYFGPGTRLTVL.

V usage is TRBV29-1 and J usage is TRBJ2-5, with D tentatively TRBD1 (6 bases). The CDR3 consists of 16 residues. Deletions cut 3 bases from V and 2 bases from J, with 19 bases between. CDR1 and CDR2 (germline): SQVTM, ANQGSEA. CDR3 DNA sequence: TGCAGCGTTGAGCCCAGGGAAAGGGGGACACAAGAGACCCAGTACTTC. Its protein product is CSVEPRERGTQETQYF.

This CDR3 reads CASSLQRLYYEQYF. The CDR3 coding sequence is TGTGCCAGCAGCCTCCAGCGACTGTACTACGAGCAGTACTTC. This chain links TRBV4-2 with TRBJ2-7; D call uncertain. The CDR3 length is 14 residues. Trimming took 4 bases from V and 3 from J, leaving 13 bases between them. Germline V gene data show CDR1 as LGHNA and CDR2 as YNFKEQ.

The J gene is TRBJ2-2, the V gene TRBV11-3, with D possibly being TRBD1 (5 bases). Germline assignment: CDR1 SGHNT and CDR2 YENEEA. CDR3 length equals 17 residues. The V and J ends lost 0 bases and 4 bases respectively, with 15 bases between them. The CDR3: CASSLEGEGVSTGELFF. As DNA, the CDR3 is TGTGCCAGCAGCTTAGAGGGTGAAGGGGTTAGCACCGGGGAGCTGTTTTTT.

V and J are TRBV7-7 and TRBJ1-3, with 9 bases lining up with TRBD1. Germline values: CDR1 SSHAT, CDR2 FNYEAQ (reference sequence). This CDR3 has 13 residues. Here the CDR3 reads CASRTGAGNTIYF. DNA for the CDR3: TGTGCTAGCCGGACAGGGGCAGGAAACACCATATATTTT.

The J gene is TRBJ2-7, the V gene TRBV5-6; D is undetermined. V was clipped by 5 bases and J by 3 bases, with 12 bases between them. The CDR3 runs 13 residues. Per germline, CDR1 SGHDT and CDR2 YYEEEE. Here the CDR3 DNA reads TGTGCCAGCAGTCGGGCACCAAGCTACGAGCAGTACTTC. This gives the protein CASSRAPSYEQYF.

Here the CDR3 reads CASSLAAANEKLFF. CDR3 coding DNA: TGCGCCAGCAGCTTGGCTGCAGCTAATGAAAAACTGTTTTTT. The J gene is TRBJ1-4, the V gene TRBV5-1; D ambiguous. The ends were cut back, 0 bases at V and 3 bases at J, with 6 bases in the middle. This CDR3 region has 14 residues. Germline loops: CDR1 SGHRS, CDR2 YFSETQ.

This clone has a handful of counts. The chain uses TRBV5-6 and TRBJ1-1; 7 bases are a match to TRBD1. The J segment lost 4 bases and the V segment lost 5 bases, leaving 11 bases of the junction unmatched. This CDR3 has 15 amino acids. The germline gives CDR1 SGHDT, CDR2 YYEEEE. Here the CDR3 DNA reads TGTGCCAGCAGGGGTACAGGGGTTCGGGGCACTGAAGCTTTCTTT. Protein: CASRGTGVRGTEAFF.

V gene TRBV25-1 combines with J gene TRBJ2-1, with D perhaps matching TRBD1 (6 bases). Trimming took 4 bases from V and 2 from J, leaving 12 bases between them. This CDR3 contains 15 residues. The germline V gene has CDR1 MGHDK and CDR2 SYGVNS. CDR3 residues: CASSGRGYPYNEQFF. The CDR3 DNA reads TGTGCCAGCAGTGGAAGGGGGTATCCCTACAATGAGCAGTTCTTC.

V gene TRBV5-1 combines with J gene TRBJ2-4; tentatively, D is TRBD1 or TRBD2 (5 bases each). The CDR3 has 19 amino acids. Germline V gene data show CDR1 as SGHRS and CDR2 as YFSETQ. V gave up 4 bases and J gave up 0 bases, with 23 bases separating them. The CDR3 loop is CASSAQPGPNPLAKNIQYF. DNA of the CDR3: TGCGCCAGCAGCGCCCAACCGGGGCCCAACCCCCTAGCCAAAAACATTCAGTACTTC.

The genes are TRBV7-6 and TRBJ2-7; TRBD1 aligns across 10 bases. Germline V lookup: CDR1 SGHVS, CDR2 FNYEAQ. The V segment lost 0 bases and the J segment 1 base; nucleotides outside the gene matches: 3. The CDR3 covers 16 residues. The CDR3 spells CASSLAGQGDSYEQYF. CDR3 sequence (DNA): TGTGCCAGCAGCTTAGCCGGACAGGGGGATTCCTACGAGCAGTACTTC.

CDR3 in amino acids: CASSPPGLAIDTQYF. As DNA, the CDR3 is TGTGCCAGCAGCCCCCCGGGACTAGCAATAGATACGCAGTATTTT. The V call is TRBV14, the J call TRBJ2-3; the match to TRBD2 covers 9 bases. Trimming took 4 bases from V and 5 from J; bases not matched to a gene: 7. CDR1 is SGHDN, CDR2 FVKESK, per germline. The CDR3 sequence is 15 residues long.